Shown below are 22 T cell receptor beta chains from a single sample sequenced in a study of shared clonotypes between healthy human individuals. Assay: immunoSEQ multiplex PCR; the TCRdb copy retains only in-frame clones and omits some. The repertoire holds about 490,000 clones, with over 70% as singletons. Sequenced: PBMCs. These receptors all stem from a woman between 40 and 55 years old in good health. Some clones in this sample may be carry-over from other donors' samples.

The V call is TRBV28, the J call TRBJ2-1; maybe TRBD2 (6 bases). This CDR3 spans 15 amino acids. CDR1 is MDHEN, CDR2 SYDVKM, per germline. With 8 bases removed from V and 0 bases from J, the gap between germline ends came to 14 bases. Here the CDR3 reads CASQTGSRSYNEQFF. The CDR3 region has the DNA TGTGCCAGCCAAACCGGGAGTCGCTCCTACAATGAGCAGTTCTTC.

This clone was detected once. This chain joins TRBV9 and TRBJ1-1; D remains ambiguous. In germline, CDR1 is SGDLS, CDR2 YYNGEE. Trimming took off 0 bases at V and 1 base at J, with 7 bases between the two ends. The CDR3 spans 14 residues. The CDR3 sequence: CASSVVAGNTEAFF. The CDR3 coding sequence is TGTGCCAGCAGCGTAGTCGCAGGGAACACTGAAGCTTTCTTT.

CDR3 sequence (DNA): TGTGCCAGCAGCTCCTCCACAGGGGGAAACATTCAGTACTTC. Translation gives CASSSSTGGNIQYF. The chain uses TRBV5-6 and TRBJ2-4, with TRBD1 identical over 8 bases. The CDR3 is made up of 14 amino acids. V shed 3 bases and J 6 bases; nucleotides not matched to a gene: 5. Germline V gene sequence: CDR1 SGHDT, CDR2 YYEEEE. The entire variable domain, with the rest obtained from reference TRBV5-6 and TRBJ2-4, is as follows: DAGVTQSPTHLIKTRGQQVTLRCSPKSGHDTVSWYQQALGQGPQFIFQYYEEEERQRGNFPDRFSGHQFPNYSSELNVNALLLGDSALYLCASSSSTGGNIQYFGAGTRLSVL.

In DNA form, the CDR3 reads TGTGCCAGCAGCTTATCCGAAAAACTGTTTTTT. As protein: CASSLSEKLFF. The rearrangement links TRBV7-2 to TRBJ1-4, with no clear D. This CDR3 has 11 residues. CDR1 is SGHTA, CDR2 FQGNSA, per germline. V lost 2 bases and J 8 bases, leaving 3 bases between the germline ends.

J is TRBJ2-1 and V is TRBV7-8; D remains ambiguous. This CDR3 region has 11 residues. Trimming shortened V by 4 bases and J by 4 bases, and 2 bases separated the two germline ends. CDR1 and CDR2 from the germline V gene are SGHVS and FQNEAQ. CDR3 in amino acids: CASSWYNEQFF. CDR3 DNA sequence: TGTGCCAGCAGCTGGTACAATGAGCAGTTCTTC.

At least ten counts were recorded for this clone. CDR3 sequence reads: CASSTQGVPYEQYF. The CDR3 nucleotides read TGTGCCAGCAGCACACAGGGGGTACCCTACGAGCAGTACTTC. The chain links TRBV9 to TRBJ2-5; 8 bases are shared with TRBD1. TRBJ2-7 explains the end of the DNA better; the J call may be wrong. CDR3 length equals 14 residues. Germline V CDR1 and CDR2: SGDLS, YYNGEE.

Concerning this clone itself: A far larger clone lies a single base away; this is likely a read error. The V gene is TRBV7-9, the J gene TRBJ1-1; perhaps TRBD1 as D (6 bases). The germline V gene has CDR1 SEHNR and CDR2 FQNEAQ (reference sequence). The ends were cut back, 6 bases at V and 3 bases at J, with 14 bases in the middle. This CDR3 has 14 amino acids. This CDR3 reads CASRQGLRHTEAFF. The CDR3 coding sequence is TGTGCCAGCAGACAGGGACTACGGCACACTGAAGCTTTCTTT. The full variable domain, rest sourced from reference TRBV7-9 and TRBJ1-1, is DTGVSQNPRHKITKRGQNVTFRCDPISEHNRLYWYRQTLGQGPEFLTYFQNEAQLEKSRLLSDRFSAERPKGSFSTLEIQRTEQGDSAMYLCASRQGLRHTEAFFGQGTRLTVV.

The rearrangement links TRBV19 to TRBJ2-3, with D possibly TRBD2 on 6 matching bases. The germline V gene encodes CDR1 LNHDA and CDR2 SQIVND (reference sequence). This CDR3 comprises 16 residues. Between the trimmed V and J ends, which lost 6 bases and 0 bases, there was a span of 16 bases. The CDR3 region is CASSGGAHPSTDTQYF. Written as DNA, the CDR3 is TGTGCCAGTAGCGGCGGGGCCCATCCTAGCACAGATACGCAGTATTTT.

The V call is TRBV27, the J call TRBJ1-2; D is uncertain. The CDR3 is 15 residues long. V lost 6 bases, J lost 6 bases, and 20 bases lay in between. The germline gives CDR1 MNHEY, CDR2 SMNVEV (reference sequence). CDR3 DNA: TGTGCCAGCAGGGGCCTCCTCCGTAGGGCTCATGGCTACACCTTC. This translates into CASRGLLRRAHGYTF.

CDR3 residues: CAPRATGRYGYTF. The CDR3 DNA follows: TGTGCCCCTAGGGCAACGGGCCGATATGGCTACACCTTC. V usage is TRBV2 and J usage is TRBJ1-2; D unclear. V lost 11 bases and J lost 5, with 18 bases in between. This CDR3 has 13 residues. Germline CDR1 reads SNHLY; CDR2 reads FYNNEI. Together with reference TRBV2 and TRBJ1-2, the CDR3 gives the full variable domain: EPEVTQTPSHQVTQMGQEVILRCVPISNHLYFYWYRQILGQKVEFLVSFYNNEISEKSEIFDDQFSVERPDGSNFTLKIRSTKLEDSAMYFCAPRATGRYGYTFGSGTRLTVV.

This sequence joins TRBV10-3 and TRBJ1-5, with D hard to call. The CDR3 is 14 residues long. V was pared by 0 bases and J by 4 bases, with 7 bases between. The germline V gene has CDR1 ENHRY and CDR2 SYGVKD. CDR3 coding DNA: TGTGCCATCAGTGAGTCGACACAAAATCAGCCCCAGCATTTT. Its translation: CAISESTQNQPQHF.

The V call is TRBV13, the J call TRBJ2-7; no firm D call. V was trimmed by 4 bases and J by 1 base, leaving 11 bases between them. CDR1 PRHDT and CDR2 FYEKMQ come from the germline V gene (reference sequence). This CDR3 contains 14 residues. CDR3 region: CASSSWSDSYEQYF. The CDR3 DNA sequence: TGTGCCAGCAGCTCATGGTCGGATTCCTACGAGCAGTACTTC.

This chain uses TRBV7-3 with TRBJ2-7; no definite D call. Trimming cost V 5 bases and J 7 bases, with 15 bases left between them. Germline assignment: CDR1 SGHTA and CDR2 FQGTGA. This CDR3 is built from 13 residues. DNA of the CDR3: TGTGCCAGCAGCGTGGGCCCGAACTCGGAGCAGTACTTC. It is translated as CASSVGPNSEQYF.

This chain joins TRBV2 and TRBJ2-7; 8 nucleotides line up with TRBD1. This CDR3 spans 14 amino acids. Trimming cost V 7 bases and J 1 base; bases outside gene matches: 6. Germline assignment: CDR1 SNHLY and CDR2 FYNNEI. Written as DNA, the CDR3 is TGTGCCAGCAAAAGGACAGGGAGATCCTACGAGCAGTACTTC. This sequence encodes CASKRTGRSYEQYF.

V and J are TRBV5-1 and TRBJ2-5; possibly TRBD1 for D (6 bases). The CDR3 extends over 14 amino acids. V lost 0 bases and J 5 bases, leaving 11 bases between the germline ends. Germline values: CDR1 SGHRS, CDR2 YFSETQ. CDR3 loop: CASSLDRAGETQYF. CDR3 DNA sequence: TGCGCCAGCAGCTTGGACAGGGCCGGGGAGACCCAGTACTTC.

The V and J genes are TRBV5-1 and TRBJ2-1; TRBD2 is a possible D gene (6 bases). The CDR3 loop spans 16 amino acids. In germline, CDR1 is SGHRS, CDR2 YFSETQ. Trimming took off 1 base at V and 0 bases at J, with 11 bases between the two ends. This CDR3 is CASSLRLASSYNEQFF. The CDR3 coding sequence is TGCGCCAGCAGCTTGAGGCTAGCGAGCTCCTACAATGAGCAGTTCTTC.

Notes on this clone: Only one base separates this from a far larger clonotype, so it likely reflects a read error. This chain connects TRBV9 to TRBJ2-7, with 9 nucleotides matching TRBD2. Germline V gives CDR1 SGDLS, CDR2 YYNGEE. The CDR3 loop spans 13 amino acids. The CDR3 reads CASGVGLAGEQYF. In nucleotides, the CDR3 is TGTGCCAGCGGCGTTGGGCTAGCGGGAGAGCAGTACTTC.

This clone has a single count. This chain joins TRBV5-1 and TRBJ1-4; D is perhaps TRBD1 (6 bases). Looked up from germline, CDR1 is SGHRS and CDR2 is YFSETQ. Trimming left V 0 bases short and J 7 bases short, with 7 bases between. This CDR3 contains 13 residues. The CDR3 coding sequence is TGCGCCAGCAGCTTGGACAGGGTTGAAAAACTGTTTTTT. As protein: CASSLDRVEKLFF.

The chain is built from TRBV10-3 and TRBJ1-1; D may be TRBD1 (6 bases). The germline V gene encodes CDR1 ENHRY and CDR2 SYGVKD. There are 15 residues in the CDR3. Trimming removed 6 bases from V and 3 bases from J, with 17 bases in between. The CDR3 nucleotides read TGTGCCATCAGCGAGAGGTCACAGGGAGACACTGAAGCTTTCTTT. It specifies CAISERSQGDTEAFF.

The chain links TRBV27 to TRBJ2-7; no firm D call. The CDR3 has 13 amino acids. Per the germline V gene, CDR1 is MNHEY and CDR2 is SMNVEV (reference sequence). Trimming removed 5 bases from V and 7 bases from J, with 15 bases in between. The CDR3 sequence is CASSPTLSREQYF. In nucleotides, the CDR3 is TGTGCCAGCAGTCCGACTCTTTCCCGGGAGCAGTACTTC.

CDR3 nucleotide sequence: TGTGCCAGCAGCCCCCCCGGCCTAGCCAAAAACATTCAGTACTTC. Its translation is CASSPPGLAKNIQYF. The V and J genes are TRBV7-9 and TRBJ2-4, with D unclear. Germline values: CDR1 SEHNR, CDR2 FQNEAQ (reference sequence). V gave up 5 bases and J gave up 0 bases, with 11 bases separating them. The CDR3 has 15 amino acids.

In regard to this clone: A far larger clone is off by one base, so a read error is likely. This chain connects TRBV30 to TRBJ2-5; D is uncertain. The CDR3 spans 14 residues. V was clipped by 0 bases and J by 9 bases, with 17 bases between them. In germline, CDR1 is GTSNPN, CDR2 SVGIG (reference sequence). Written as DNA, the CDR3 is TGTGCCTGGAGTGTACTCGGCGACTGTGGGGCCCAGTACTTC. Protein product: CAWSVLGDCGAQYF.